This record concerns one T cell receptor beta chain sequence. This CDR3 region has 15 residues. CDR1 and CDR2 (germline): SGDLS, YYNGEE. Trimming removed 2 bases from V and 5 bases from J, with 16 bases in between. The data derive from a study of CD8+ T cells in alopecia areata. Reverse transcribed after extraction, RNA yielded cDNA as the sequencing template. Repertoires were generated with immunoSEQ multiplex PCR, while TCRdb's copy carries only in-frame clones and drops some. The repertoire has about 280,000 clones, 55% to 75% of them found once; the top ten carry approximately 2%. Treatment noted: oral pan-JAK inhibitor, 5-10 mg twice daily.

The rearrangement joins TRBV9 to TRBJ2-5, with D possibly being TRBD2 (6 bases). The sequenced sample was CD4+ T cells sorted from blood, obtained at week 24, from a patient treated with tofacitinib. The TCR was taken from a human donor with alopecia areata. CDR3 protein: CASSVGRGAPETQYF. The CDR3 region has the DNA TGTGCCAGCAGCGTCGGGCGGGGAGCTCCGGAGACCCAGTACTTC.